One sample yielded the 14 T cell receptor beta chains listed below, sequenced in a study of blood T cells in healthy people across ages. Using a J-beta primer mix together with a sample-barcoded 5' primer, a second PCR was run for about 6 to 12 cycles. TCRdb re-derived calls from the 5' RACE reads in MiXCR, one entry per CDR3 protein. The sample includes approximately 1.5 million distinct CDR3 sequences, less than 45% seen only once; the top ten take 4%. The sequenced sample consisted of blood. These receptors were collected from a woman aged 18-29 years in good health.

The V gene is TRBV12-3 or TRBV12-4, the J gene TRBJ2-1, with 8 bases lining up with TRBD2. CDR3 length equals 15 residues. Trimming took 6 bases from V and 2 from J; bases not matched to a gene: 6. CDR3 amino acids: CASRAGLGAYNEQFF. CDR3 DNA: TGTGCCAGCAGAGCGGGACTAGGGGCCTACAATGAGCAGTTCTTC.

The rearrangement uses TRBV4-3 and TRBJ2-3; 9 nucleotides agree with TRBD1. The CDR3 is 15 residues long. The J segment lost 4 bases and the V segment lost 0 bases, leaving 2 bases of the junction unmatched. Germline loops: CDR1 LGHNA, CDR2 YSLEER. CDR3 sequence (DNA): TGCGCCAGCAGCCAAGACACAGGGGGCGCAGATACGCAGTATTTT. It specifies CASSQDTGGADTQYF.

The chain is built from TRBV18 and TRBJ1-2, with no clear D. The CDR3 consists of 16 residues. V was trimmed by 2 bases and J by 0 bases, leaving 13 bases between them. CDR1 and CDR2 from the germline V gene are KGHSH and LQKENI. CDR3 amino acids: CASSPKATATNYGYTF. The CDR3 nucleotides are TGTGCCAGCTCACCAAAAGCGACGGCTACTAACTATGGCTACACCTTC.

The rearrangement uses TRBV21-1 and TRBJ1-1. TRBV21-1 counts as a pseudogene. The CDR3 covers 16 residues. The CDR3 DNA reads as TGTGCCAGCAGCACCCAGAGGGAGGGACAGAAGACTGAAGCTTTCTTT. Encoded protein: CASSTQREGQKTEAFF.

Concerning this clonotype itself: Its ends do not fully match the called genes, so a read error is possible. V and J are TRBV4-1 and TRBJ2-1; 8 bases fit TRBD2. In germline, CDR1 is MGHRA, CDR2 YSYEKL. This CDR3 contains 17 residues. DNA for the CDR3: TGCGCCAGCAGCCAGTCGGGACTAGAGAGCTCCTACAGTGAGCAGTTCTTC. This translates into CASSQSGLESSYSEQFF.

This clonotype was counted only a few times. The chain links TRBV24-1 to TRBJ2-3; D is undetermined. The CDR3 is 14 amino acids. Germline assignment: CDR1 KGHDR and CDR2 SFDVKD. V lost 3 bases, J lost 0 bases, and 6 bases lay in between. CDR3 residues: CATSDPSSTDTQYF. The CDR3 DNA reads TGTGCCACCAGTGATCCATCTAGCACAGATACGCAGTATTTT.

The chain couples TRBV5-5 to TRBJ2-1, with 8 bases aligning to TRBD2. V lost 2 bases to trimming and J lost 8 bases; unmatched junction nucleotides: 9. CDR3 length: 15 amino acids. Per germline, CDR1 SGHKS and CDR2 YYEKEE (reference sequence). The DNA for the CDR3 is TGTGCCAGCAGCTTCGAGCGGGAGATGTATCATGAGCAGTTCTTC. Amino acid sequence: CASSFEREMYHEQFF.

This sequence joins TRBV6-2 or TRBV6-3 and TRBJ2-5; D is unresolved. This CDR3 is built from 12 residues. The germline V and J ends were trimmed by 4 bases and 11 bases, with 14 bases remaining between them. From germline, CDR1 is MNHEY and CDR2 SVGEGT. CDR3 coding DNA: TGTGCCAGCAGTTGGTTTTACAATGAGCAGTACTTC. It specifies CASSWFYNEQYF.

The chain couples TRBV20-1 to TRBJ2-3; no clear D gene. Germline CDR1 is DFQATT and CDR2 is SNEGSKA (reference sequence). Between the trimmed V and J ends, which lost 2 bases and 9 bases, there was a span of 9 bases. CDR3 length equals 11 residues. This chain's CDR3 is CSARMGFTQYF. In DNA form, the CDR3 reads TGCAGTGCTAGAATGGGGTTCACGCAGTATTTT.

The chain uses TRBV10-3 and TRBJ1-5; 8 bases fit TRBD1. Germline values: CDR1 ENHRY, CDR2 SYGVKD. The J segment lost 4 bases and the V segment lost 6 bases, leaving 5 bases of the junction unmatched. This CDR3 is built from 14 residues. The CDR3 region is CAIRSRDRNQPQHF. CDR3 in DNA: TGTGCCATCAGGTCCCGGGACAGGAATCAGCCCCAGCATTTT.

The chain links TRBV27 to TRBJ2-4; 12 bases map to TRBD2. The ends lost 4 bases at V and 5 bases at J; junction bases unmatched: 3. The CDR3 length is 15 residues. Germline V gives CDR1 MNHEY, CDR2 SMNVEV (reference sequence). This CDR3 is CASSSSGGAQNIQYF. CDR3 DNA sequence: TGTGCCAGCAGTTCTAGCGGGGGGGCCCAAAACATTCAGTACTTC.

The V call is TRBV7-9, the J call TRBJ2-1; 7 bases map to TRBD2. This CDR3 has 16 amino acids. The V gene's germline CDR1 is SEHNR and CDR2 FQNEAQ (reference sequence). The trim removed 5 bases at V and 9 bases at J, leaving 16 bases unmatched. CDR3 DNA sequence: TGTGCCAGCAGCATCAGCGGGAACGGGGATACAACTGAGCAGTTCTTC. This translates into CASSISGNGDTTEQFF.

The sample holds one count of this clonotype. In DNA form, the CDR3 reads TGTGCCAGCAGCCCATCCGGGACTAGCGTGTACAATGAGCAGTACTTC. Translation: CASSPSGTSVYNEQYF. V is TRBV7-2 and J is TRBJ2-1, with 10 bases aligning to TRBD2. The J call may be in error: the DNA end matches TRBJ2-7 better. CDR1 and CDR2 from the germline V gene are SGHTA and FQGNSA. The CDR3 extends over 16 amino acids.

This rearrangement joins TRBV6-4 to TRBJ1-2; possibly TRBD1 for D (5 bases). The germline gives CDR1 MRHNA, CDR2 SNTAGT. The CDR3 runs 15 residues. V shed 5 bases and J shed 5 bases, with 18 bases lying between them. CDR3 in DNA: TGTGCCAGCAGTAAAGGACACGCCGGGCGGTATGGCTACACCTTC. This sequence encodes CASSKGHAGRYGYTF.